The present entry profiles one T cell receptor (beta chain) with its context. Which antigen it targets is not known. The input lacks base qualities; no much larger clone sits a single base away. This sample was included in a study of blood T cell repertoires in COVID-19 (dated by TCRdb to 2018 to 2021). About the investigation overall: Samples covering the acute and convalescent phases of COVID-19 were provided by collaborators in the United States, Italy and Spain. Where available, HLA class I and class II types were taken from metadata supplied by the sample provider and were not determined by assay-based typing. A freely available public database, intended as a resource for researchers studying the immune response to SARS-CoV-2, is where the repertoires were released. The samples were drawn from two sources: the first 160 participants of the ongoing ImmuneRACE study, and 1,200 or so subjects contributed by 6 global collaborators. Sample metadata almost always included a de-identified subject ID, COVID-19 status, age in years and sex. The prospective study material was composed of cDNA or gDNA derived from T cells, B-cell-depleted T cells, or PBMCs. Subjects who had been exposed to COVID-19, were actively infected with it, or had recovered from it provided the deeply sampled blood TCRbeta repertoires that made up the dataset.

TCRbeta CDR3 regions were amplified from genomic DNA by means of the immunoSEQ Assay, a bias-controlled multiplex PCR. The study's own analysis went as follows. The number of nucleated cells in each sample was estimated by amplification of reference gene primers within the assay. Sequence reads were collapsed and filtered to measure the absolute abundance of every unique TCRbeta CDR3 rearrangement. For each sample, productive Simpson clonality was calculated as the square root of Simpson's diversity index across productive rearrangements. TCRdb took over this immuneACCESS table, retaining in-frame rearrangements with V and J assigned. Such tables are incomplete; in checked studies, under half of the missing clones stem from an unresolved V gene, and the remainder is unexplained. V, J and clone size derive from that table, while D and trimming were established from the DNA sequence. The sample table shows around 150,000 clones, and approximately 90% are seen once. The ten largest clones add up to about 0.95% of the sample.

The CDR1 and CDR2 encoded by the germline V gene are SGHTA and FQGNSA. The CDR3 sequence holds 13 residues, the cysteine and phenylalanine included. The sequence is cut down to CDR3 DNA, 39 bases in frame from base 1. The junction carries 16 bases between V and J, which are trimmed by 6 bases and 8 bases respectively. The study at large found these results: How much clinical and demographic metadata was included differed by source and by participant, and the metadata was provided uncurated.

Collaborating institutions collected whole blood in K2EDTA tubes following their own protocols. For TCRbeta analysis, collaborators shipped samples in one of three forms: frozen whole blood, isolated PBMCs, or DNA extracted from either of those sample types. The TCR comes from a man aged 18 to 29 with acute or convalescent COVID-19. The chain was built from TRBV7-2 and TRBJ2-5; 7 matching bases give a weak D call of TRBD1. The sample consisted of peripheral blood. CDR3 region: CASSTDRRGTQYF. The nucleotide sequence is TGTGCCAGCAGTACGGACAGGCGGGGAACCCAGTACTTC.